The clone carrying this T cell receptor (beta chain) was counted a few times. CDR1 is MNHEY and CDR2 is SVGAGI in the germline V gene. This CDR3 region has 12 residues. The V end lost 2 bases, the J end lost 6 bases, and 4 bases lay between the germline ends. The data originate from a study of T-cell reconstitution after alpha-beta-depleted transplantation in children. The TCRbeta library incorporated unique molecular identifiers. TCRdb ran MiXCR on the PCR reads and lists one entry per CDR3 protein. This table has hundreds of thousands of distinct CDR3 sequences, approximately 13% appearing once. This TCR came from a male patient younger than 18 who had a stem cell transplant for acute myeloid leukemia, so the T cells may come from the graft donor. The sequenced sample was PBMCs, mostly from graft donor cells, obtained 360 days after TCRalphabeta/CD19-depleted stem cell transplant. The chain carries TRBV6-5 and TRBJ2-2; no clear D gene. This CDR3 reads CASSYLSGELFF. The CDR3 coding sequence is TGTGCCAGCAGTTACCTGTCCGGGGAGCTGTTTTTT.